The rows below give T cell receptor beta chains drawn from one sample of a study of response to subunit inactivated influenza vaccine. MiXCR was run by TCRdb on the RT-PCR reads, yielding one entry per CDR3 protein. The table records about 780,000 distinct CDR3 sequences, 18% of them present only once. The material sequenced was PBMCs from blood, taken around 5 days after vaccination. The receptors were gathered from a man aged 50 to 60 who received an inactivated influenza vaccine. Both conserved end residues are trimmed from each CDR3.

cdr3_aa | j_call | v_call
ASSLGFTADNEQF | TRBJ2-1 | TRBV5-6
ASSRGVANTGELF | TRBJ2-2 | TRBV28
ASTRTGGITGELF | TRBJ2-2 | TRBV12-3/TRBV12-4
ASSSRVSQETQY | TRBJ2-5 | TRBV7-2
ASSFLSGASTDTQY | TRBJ2-3 | TRBV27
SVRTGSSISTEQY | TRBJ2-7 | TRBV20-1
ASSKPGHMNTEAF | TRBJ1-1 | TRBV6-1
ASSRADGSYEQY | TRBJ2-7 | TRBV5-1
SVTGTSVITDTQY | TRBJ2-3 | TRBV29-1
ASSRGQTPYNEQF | TRBJ2-1 | TRBV5-4
ASRQQEGISSPLH | TRBJ1-6 | TRBV3-1
ASSLGLADYSTDTQY | TRBJ2-3 | TRBV5-1
ASSSRPANTEAF | TRBJ1-1 | TRBV5-1
ATRRVFNQPQH | TRBJ1-5 | TRBV19
ASSFAGFGTNIQY | TRBJ2-4 | TRBV7-2
ATSREKGTGSGTDTQY | TRBJ2-3 | TRBV15
AIRVHEELF | TRBJ2-2 | TRBV10-3
SGGGITDTQY | TRBJ2-3 | TRBV20-1
ASSLAPSGYEQY | TRBJ2-7 | TRBV5-1
ASSGHQSYEQY | TRBJ2-7 | TRBV19
ASSLLDGNNEQF | TRBJ2-1 | TRBV5-5
SAPVQGTDTQY | TRBJ2-3 | TRBV20-1